A single TCR beta chain is shown here with its context. The antigen is undetermined. This entry belongs to a study of cytomegalovirus exposure and HLA in healthy donors. This CDR3 region has 15 residues. J gave up 1 base and V 6 bases, and 8 bases lay outside the gene matches. Looked up from germline, CDR1 is MNHNS and CDR2 is SASEGT. Study-wide points: Cytomegalovirus-associated status was assigned to about 170 TCR beta chains. Per a later analysis, roughly 17,000 TCR beta sequences showed association with HLA alleles at 0.05 false discovery rate. It was in a later analysis that TCR association rates were seen to vary by HLA locus, highest for DRB1 and lowest for HLA-C.

Amplification used 60 Vbeta primers and 13 Jbeta primers. Sequencing was performed with immunoSEQ multiplex PCR; in TCRdb, only in-frame clones are kept and a portion is missing. The data hold roughly 130,000 clones, with 80% observed a single time. The clonotype comes from a man aged 25 to 45 in good health and CMV-seronegative. V usage is TRBV6-1 and J usage is TRBJ2-7, with 8 bases lining up with TRBD2. Sample: PBMCs. The CDR3 here is CASRRIAGSSYEQYF. CDR3 in DNA: TGTGCCAGCAGACGTATAGCGGGAAGTTCCTACGAGCAGTACTTC.